The sequence of this T cell receptor (beta chain) was determined in a study of T cell repertoires in cytomegalovirus infection. As for the study in general: Public signatures in TCR beta pointed to CMV infection and matching HLA type.

TCRdb re-derived calls from the reads in MiXCR, one entry per CDR3 protein. Of hundreds of thousands of distinct CDR3 sequences detected, approximately 25% appear once; the ten largest clones hold less than 9.5%. The V gene's germline CDR1 is MNHEY and CDR2 SVGEGT. The CDR3 loop spans 15 amino acids. With 7 bases removed from V and 0 bases from J, the gap between germline ends came to 13 bases. A note on this clonotype: Its specificity is unknown.

Points from the study as a whole: Totalled public TCR beta family frequency picked out people who carried CMV plus the relevant HLA. HLA-C-restricted CMV clonotypes gave the most frequent clonotype in two of eight donors.

The gene calls are TRBV6-2 or TRBV6-3 and TRBJ2-4, with TRBD2 as a possible D gene (5 bases). The receptor was isolated from a human donor in good health (CMV status not recorded). Some clones in this sample may be carry-over from other donors' samples. Sequencing was carried out using CD8+ T cells from PBMCs. The CDR3 bases are TGTGCCAGCACCTCGGGAACCCTAGCCAAAAACATTCAGTACTTC. Protein product: CASTSGTLAKNIQYF.